This TCR beta chain derives from a study of blood T cell repertoires in COVID-19. Across the study: Samples representing acute and convalescent COVID-19 were sourced from the United States, Italy and Spain. PBMCs, B-cell-depleted T cells, or T cells were the source of the cDNA or gDNA that made up the material.

The authors' processing: Reference gene primers were amplified, and this amplification served to estimate nucleated cell counts. Assay: immunoSEQ multiplex PCR; the TCRdb copy retains only in-frame clones and omits some. V, J and clone size are taken as reported in that table, and D and trimming were inferred from the DNA itself. The sample holds 110,000 to 150,000 clones; 75% to 85% are singletons and the top ten take less than 4.5%. Sequencing was done on a sample of peripheral blood. This clonotype was obtained from a man aged 60 to 69 with acute or convalescent COVID-19.

CDR3 nucleotides: TGTGCCAGCTCACCGCGGACAGGGTCGGGCACAGATACGCAGTATTTT. This gives the protein CASSPRTGSGTDTQYF. The chain combines TRBV18 with TRBJ2-3; 8 bases align to TRBD1. This CDR3 contains 16 residues. With V trimmed by 3 bases and J by 1 base, 6 bases remained unmatched. The germline gives CDR1 KGHSH, CDR2 LQKENI.